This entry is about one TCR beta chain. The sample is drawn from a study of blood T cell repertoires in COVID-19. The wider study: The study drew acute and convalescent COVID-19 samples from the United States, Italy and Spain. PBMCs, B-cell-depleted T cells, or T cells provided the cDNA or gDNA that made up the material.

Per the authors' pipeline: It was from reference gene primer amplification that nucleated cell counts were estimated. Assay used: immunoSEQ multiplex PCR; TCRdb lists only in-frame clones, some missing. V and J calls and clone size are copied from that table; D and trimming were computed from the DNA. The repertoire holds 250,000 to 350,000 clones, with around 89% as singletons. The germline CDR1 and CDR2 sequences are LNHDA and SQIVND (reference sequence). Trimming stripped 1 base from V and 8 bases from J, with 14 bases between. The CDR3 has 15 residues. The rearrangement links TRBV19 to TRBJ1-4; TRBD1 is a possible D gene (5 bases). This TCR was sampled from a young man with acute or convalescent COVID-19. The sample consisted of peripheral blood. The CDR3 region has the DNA TGTGCCAGTAGTATAGTCCGACAGTCCGGGGAAAAACTGTTTTTT. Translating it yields CASSIVRQSGEKLFF.